This T cell receptor (beta chain) was retrieved from a study of cytomegalovirus exposure and HLA in healthy donors. The PCR used 60 Vbeta and 13 Jbeta primers. The data were produced by immunoSEQ multiplex PCR, yet TCRdb's version contains in-frame clones alone and is incomplete. The table has 110,000 to 150,000 clones, roughly 80% seen once. J was trimmed by 3 bases and V by 6 bases; bases with no gene match: 4. This CDR3 has 13 residues. Germline V CDR1 and CDR2: KGHSH, LQKENI. This clone was counted a single time. The sample was PBMCs. This chain uses TRBV18 with TRBJ2-5; 7 bases match TRBD2. The sequence was obtained from a middle-aged woman in good health and CMV-seropositive. This chain's CDR3 is CASSRGREETQYF. CDR3 DNA: TGTGCCAGCTCCCGCGGGAGAGAAGAGACCCAGTACTTC.